The 32 T cell receptor beta chains in this list originate from one sample, sequenced in a study of blood T cell repertoires in COVID-19. TCRdb's copy holds only in-frame clones and misses some; the assay was immunoSEQ multiplex PCR. Seen here are some 100,000 clones, 60% to 85% observed once, and the top ten hold 5% to 8%. Sequencing input: peripheral blood. The origin of the receptors is a man between 65 and 85 years old with acute or convalescent COVID-19.

This chain joins TRBV7-9 and TRBJ2-2, with a tentative D call TRBD2 (5 bases). Looked up from germline, CDR1 is SEHNR and CDR2 is FQNEAQ (reference sequence). Trimming stripped 3 bases from V and 7 bases from J, with 12 bases between. The CDR3 runs to 14 residues. The CDR3 here is CASSFRGRVGELFF. In DNA, the CDR3 is TGTGCCAGCAGCTTTCGAGGGCGGGTCGGGGAGCTGTTTTTT. The full variable domain, its missing parts supplied by reference TRBV7-9 and TRBJ2-2, is DTGVSQNPRHKITKRGQNVTFRCDPISEHNRLYWYRQTLGQGPEFLTYFQNEAQLEKSRLLSDRFSAERPKGSFSTLEIQRTEQGDSAMYLCASSFRGRVGELFFGEGSRLTVL.

This sequence joins TRBV14 and TRBJ2-3; weak D call: TRBD2 (5 bases). The germline gives CDR1 SGHDN, CDR2 FVKESK. CDR3 length: 17 amino acids. V lost 4 bases, J lost 8 bases, and 25 bases lay in between. The DNA of the CDR3 is TGTGCCAGCAGCCCACAAGCCCTGAGGGTAGCGACCGGTACGCAGTATTTT. Translation: CASSPQALRVATGTQYF.

The gene calls are TRBV10-1 and TRBJ2-7, with 12 nucleotides matching TRBD2. This CDR3 is 14 amino acids long. Germline assignment: CDR1 WNHNN and CDR2 SYGVQD (reference sequence). V lost 7 bases and J lost 7; bases outside the gene matches: 8. The CDR3 loop reads CASTPTSGSWEQYF. In DNA, the CDR3 is TGCGCCAGCACCCCGACTAGCGGGAGCTGGGAGCAGTACTTC.

DNA for the CDR3: TGTGCCAGCCCGCAGGGGCTAGGCTACACCTTC. Protein: CASPQGLGYTF. The chain employs TRBV12-3 or TRBV12-4 and TRBJ1-2, with D maybe TRBD1 (6 bases). This CDR3 spans 11 amino acids. Trimming removed 8 bases from V and 8 bases from J, with 12 bases in between.

The rearrangement uses TRBV7-9 and TRBJ2-7; no definite D call. Germline CDR1 and CDR2: SEHNR and FQNEAQ (reference sequence). CDR3 length: 14 residues. The V gene lost 5 bases and the J gene lost 4 bases, with 15 bases spanning the gap. The CDR3 DNA follows: TGTGCCAGCAGCCGACGTCAGGAATTGTACGAGCAGTACTTC. Translated, it gives CASSRRQELYEQYF. Supplemented by reference TRBV7-9 and TRBJ2-7, the full variable domain reads DTGVSQNPRHKITKRGQNVTFRCDPISEHNRLYWYRQTLGQGPEFLTYFQNEAQLEKSRLLSDRFSAERPKGSFSTLEIQRTEQGDSAMYLCASSRRQELYEQYFGPGTRLTVT.

The chain has TRBV12-3 or TRBV12-4 and TRBJ1-2; no firm D call. The CDR3 covers 13 residues. V lost 7 bases to trimming and J lost 2 bases, with 11 bases between them. The CDR3 spells CASTFGANYGYTF. CDR3 DNA sequence: TGTGCCAGCACCTTCGGAGCGAACTATGGCTACACCTTC.

V is TRBV5-1 and J is TRBJ2-5; possible D gene TRBD2, 5 bases. The CDR3 runs to 15 residues. The germline V gene has CDR1 SGHRS and CDR2 YFSETQ. Trimming stripped 4 bases from V and 0 bases from J, with 13 bases between. The CDR3 region has the DNA TGCGCCAGCAGCCTCGGGGTAGCGCACCAAGAGACCCAGTACTTC. Translating it yields CASSLGVAHQETQYF. Full variable domain (remainder filled in from reference TRBV5-1 and TRBJ2-5): KAGVTQTPRYLIKTRGQQVTLSCSPISGHRSVSWYQQTPGQGLQFLFEYFSETQRNKGNFPGRFSGRQFSNSRSEMNVSTLELGDSALYLCASSLGVAHQETQYFGPGTRLLVL.

This sequence joins TRBV5-1 and TRBJ2-3; a possible D gene is TRBD1 (6 bases). There are 14 residues in the CDR3. Germline V gene data show CDR1 as SGHRS and CDR2 as YFSETQ. V was cut by 2 bases and J by 5 bases, with 12 bases left in between. This CDR3 reads CASSLNRVVDTQYF. Here the CDR3 DNA reads TGCGCCAGCAGCTTAAACAGGGTCGTAGATACGCAGTATTTT.

This clone has only a few counts. The CDR3 is CASSFDREGNQPQHF. For the CDR3, the DNA is TGTGCCAGCAGTTTTGACAGGGAGGGCAATCAGCCCCAGCATTTT. This sequence joins TRBV6-5 and TRBJ1-5, with 7 positions matching TRBD1. Germline values: CDR1 MNHEY, CDR2 SVGAGI. V dropped 4 bases and J dropped 2; count of bases not matched to a gene: 5. This CDR3 is built from 15 residues.

This chain joins TRBV5-1 and TRBJ1-4, with D hard to call. V was shortened by 5 bases and J by 0 bases, with 14 bases between the two germline ends. The CDR3 extends over 16 amino acids. Germline CDR1 reads SGHRS; CDR2 reads YFSETQ. CDR3 bases: TGCGCCAGCAGGGCGGGTGGCCTTGCAACTAATGAAAAACTGTTTTTT. It codes for CASRAGGLATNEKLFF.

This chain joins TRBV28 and TRBJ1-2; 8 nucleotides agree with TRBD1. The germline gives CDR1 MDHEN, CDR2 SYDVKM. V lost 6 bases, J lost 5 bases, and 5 bases stayed unmatched. The CDR3 has 13 residues. CDR3 sequence (DNA): TGTGCCAGCAGCGCAGGGGGCTTTTATGGCTACACCTTC. Translation gives CASSAGGFYGYTF.

The J gene is TRBJ1-2, the V gene TRBV19; weak D call: TRBD1 (6 bases). With 3 bases removed from V and 0 bases from J, the gap between germline ends came to 14 bases. Per the germline V gene, CDR1 is LNHDA and CDR2 is SQIVND (reference sequence). The CDR3 length is 16 residues. The CDR3 region is CASSILPGGANYGYTF. CDR3 in DNA: TGTGCCAGTAGTATCCTACCGGGGGGCGCTAACTATGGCTACACCTTC.

The gene calls are TRBV13 and TRBJ2-7; 11 bases match TRBD2. V shed 5 bases and J 6 bases; nucleotides not matched to a gene: 9. Germline CDR1 PRHDT, CDR2 FYEKMQ (reference sequence). This CDR3 spans 15 amino acids. Here the CDR3 DNA reads TGTGCCAGCAGCGTAACCGGGACTAGCGGTGGCGAGCAGTACTTC. This gives the protein CASSVTGTSGGEQYF.

The CDR3 region is CASSLGRRETSGRRTDTQYF. CDR3 DNA: TGTGCCAGCAGTTTAGGCCGTCGGGAGACTAGCGGGAGACGCACAGATACGCAGTATTTT. The J gene is TRBJ2-3, the V gene TRBV27, with TRBD2 identical over 12 bases. Germline CDR1 and CDR2: MNHEY and SMNVEV (reference sequence). The CDR3 is 20 residues long. The trim removed 2 bases at V and 1 base at J, leaving 13 bases unmatched.

The chain has TRBV27 and TRBJ1-3; D is perhaps TRBD1 (5 bases). The CDR3 runs 15 residues. Germline CDR1 is MNHEY and CDR2 is SMNVEV (reference sequence). With 4 bases removed from V and 3 bases from J, the gap between germline ends came to 13 bases. CDR3 in DNA: TGTGCCAGCAGTTATACAGGAGCCTTTGGAAACACCATATATTTT. This codes for CASSYTGAFGNTIYF.

The chain combines TRBV2 with TRBJ2-7; a possible D gene is TRBD1 (6 bases). The CDR3 totals 15 residues. Germline V gene data show CDR1 as SNHLY and CDR2 as FYNNEI. Trimming pared 2 bases from V and 3 bases from J, leaving 14 bases between. The CDR3 DNA follows: TGTGCCAGCAGTGAATTTGGGCAGGGGAACTACGAGCAGTACTTC. Its protein product is CASSEFGQGNYEQYF. Full variable domain (outside the CDR3, taken from reference TRBV2 and TRBJ2-7): EPEVTQTPSHQVTQMGQEVILRCVPISNHLYFYWYRQILGQKVEFLVSFYNNEISEKSEIFDDQFSVERPDGSNFTLKIRSTKLEDSAMYFCASSEFGQGNYEQYFGPGTRLTVT.

This chain uses TRBV15 with TRBJ2-5, with D unclear. Trimming removed 2 bases from V and 4 bases from J, with 8 bases in between. The CDR3 runs to 13 residues. CDR1 and CDR2 from the germline V gene are LNHNV and YYDKDF (reference sequence). The chain's CDR3 is CATSRQRGETQYF. CDR3 nucleotides: TGTGCCACCAGCAGACAGAGAGGAGAGACCCAGTACTTC.

The rearrangement links TRBV3-1 (or the pseudogene TRBV3-2) to TRBJ2-3, with TRBD2 matching 7 bases. Germline CDR1 LGHDT, CDR2 YNNKEL (reference sequence). V trimming: 7 bases; J trimming: 4 bases; junction bases outside the gene matches: 14. The CDR3 is made up of 16 amino acids. The CDR3 loop reads CASKPSPAGVPDTQYF. For the CDR3, the DNA is TGTGCCAGCAAACCCTCCCCCGCGGGAGTCCCAGATACGCAGTATTTT.

V is TRBV6-2 or TRBV6-3 and J is TRBJ2-7; a possible D gene is TRBD1 (6 bases). This CDR3 spans 13 amino acids. The germline V gene encodes CDR1 MNHEY and CDR2 SVGEGT. Trimming removed 5 bases from V and 5 bases from J, with 13 bases in between. CDR3 sequence (DNA): TGTGCCAGCAGTGACAGGCAGGTGGACGAGCAGTACTTC. This sequence encodes CASSDRQVDEQYF.

The V gene is TRBV7-9, the J gene TRBJ2-3; the D is unclear. The CDR3 is made up of 14 amino acids. CDR1 SEHNR and CDR2 FQNEAQ come from the germline V gene (reference sequence). Trimming removed 1 base from V and 2 bases from J, with 7 bases in between. CDR3: CASSLDSHTDTQYF. For the CDR3, the DNA is TGTGCCAGCAGCTTAGATTCCCACACAGATACGCAGTATTTT.

J is TRBJ1-2 and V is TRBV20-1, with a tentative D call TRBD1 (6 bases). The CDR3 covers 13 residues. V was pared by 3 bases and J by 8 bases, with 16 bases between. Germline V gene data show CDR1 as DFQATT and CDR2 as SNEGSKA (reference sequence). The CDR3 DNA sequence: TGCAGTGCTAGTAGGGGGAGCATCGAAGGCTACACCTTC. It codes for CSASRGSIEGYTF.

This clone was seen a single time. CDR3 nucleotides: TGTGCCAGCAGGAGCATCACCCATAGCAATCAGCCCCAGCATTTT. It encodes CASRSITHSNQPQHF. The V and J genes are TRBV28 and TRBJ1-5; D is unclear. The CDR3 is 15 amino acids. The germline CDR1 and CDR2 sequences are MDHEN and SYDVKM. Trimming pared 6 bases from V and 0 bases from J, leaving 12 bases between.

The CDR3 DNA sequence: TGTGCAAGTCGCCGTACTAGCGGGGGGACCTACGAGCAGTACTTC. It encodes CASRRTSGGTYEQYF. The V and J genes are TRBV12-2 and TRBJ2-7; TRBD2 is taken as the D call from the table, unchecked against the DNA. TRBV12-2 is an annotated pseudogene. This CDR3 is 15 amino acids long.

This sequence joins TRBV7-2 and TRBJ2-7; 7 bases fit TRBD2. V gave up 5 bases and J gave up 2 bases; unmatched junction bases: 6. Germline loops: CDR1 SGHTA, CDR2 FQGNSA. The CDR3 runs 14 residues. The DNA for the CDR3 is TGTGCCAGCAGCCAAGCGGGGACCACCTACGAGCAGTACTTC. Translating gives CASSQAGTTYEQYF.

CDR3 sequence: CASSHGQIDEQFF. The CDR3 nucleotides read TGTGCCAGCAGCCACGGACAGATCGATGAGCAGTTCTTC. The chain uses TRBV7-3 and TRBJ2-1; TRBD1 might be the D (6 bases). There are 13 residues in the CDR3. V lost 5 bases, J lost 8 bases, and 13 bases lay in between. Germline V gives CDR1 SGHTA, CDR2 FQGTGA.

Here the CDR3 reads CASSLMQSYEQYF. The CDR3 DNA reads TGTGCCAGCAGTTTAATGCAGTCCTACGAGCAGTACTTC. This sequence joins TRBV27 and TRBJ2-7, with no clear D. The CDR3 is made up of 13 amino acids. Per the germline V gene, CDR1 is MNHEY and CDR2 is SMNVEV (reference sequence). Trimming cost V 2 bases and J 1 base, with 6 bases left between them.

The V and J genes are TRBV5-6 and TRBJ1-2; a possible D gene is TRBD1 (6 bases). The germline V gene has CDR1 SGHDT and CDR2 YYEEEE. CDR3 size: 14 residues. The V gene lost 2 bases and the J gene lost 6 bases, with 14 bases spanning the gap. The DNA of the CDR3 is TGTGCCAGCAGCTTACAGGGCCTGGAAAATGGCTACACCTTC. Translating it yields CASSLQGLENGYTF.

This clone turned up a few times. The V call is TRBV5-4, the J call TRBJ1-5, with D tentatively TRBD1 (6 bases). CDR3 length: 15 amino acids. Germline-derived CDR1 and CDR2 are SGHNT and YYREEE (reference sequence). V gave up 0 bases and J gave up 0 bases, with 7 bases separating them. This chain's CDR3 is CASSLAGASNQPQHF. In DNA form, the CDR3 reads TGTGCCAGCAGCTTGGCAGGGGCTAGCAATCAGCCCCAGCATTTT.

The genes are TRBV3-1 (or the pseudogene TRBV3-2) and TRBJ2-5; D not certain. This CDR3 is 15 amino acids long. Trimming left V 2 bases short and J 1 base short, with 11 bases between. Per germline, CDR1 LGHDT and CDR2 YNNKEL (reference sequence). This CDR3 reads CASSQPLRGQETQYF. The DNA for the CDR3 is TGTGCCAGCAGCCAACCACTTAGAGGCCAAGAGACCCAGTACTTC.

V is TRBV3-1 (or the pseudogene TRBV3-2) and J is TRBJ2-1, with 11 positions matching TRBD2. This CDR3 comprises 14 residues. V lost 7 bases, J lost 4 bases, and 3 bases stayed unmatched. The germline CDR1 and CDR2 sequences are LGHDT and YNNKEL (reference sequence). DNA of the CDR3: TGTGCCAGCACCGGGACTAGCGGATACAATGAGCAGTTCTTC. As protein: CASTGTSGYNEQFF.

Here the CDR3 DNA reads TGTGCCAGTAGTATCCAAAGCCGGGAGACCCAGTACTTC. Translated, it gives CASSIQSRETQYF. V and J are TRBV19 and TRBJ2-5; D unclear. V gave up 3 bases and J gave up 5 bases, with 10 bases separating them. CDR3 length equals 13 residues. Germline CDR1 LNHDA, CDR2 SQIVND (reference sequence).

This clone was seen a single time. CDR3 coding DNA: TGTGCCAGCAGCCGGACAGGGGGCGCGGGTCAGCCCCAGCATTTT. This codes for CASSRTGGAGQPQHF. V is TRBV9 and J is TRBJ1-5; 11 bases agree with TRBD1. The V and J ends lost 4 bases and 6 bases, in that order; junction bases with no gene match: 6. Germline V gene lookup returns CDR1 SGDLS and CDR2 YYNGEE. The CDR3 has 15 residues.